The entry below describes one T cell receptor (beta chain). Its specificity is not known. This record belongs to a study of shared clonotypes between healthy human individuals. Overall study findings and caveats: The study found about 5% of naive CD4 clonotypes shared across a few donors.

CDR1 and CDR2 (germline): MDHEN, SYDVKM. V dropped 8 bases and J dropped 8 bases, with 18 bases sitting between them. There are 14 residues in the CDR3. Profiled with immunoSEQ multiplex PCR; TCRdb holds only in-frame clones, not every one. The sample contains more than 1.2 million clones, 97% to 99% of which appear only once. The source of this sequence is a man in his thirties or forties in good health. The V call is TRBV28, the J call TRBJ1-4, with D possibly TRBD1 on 5 matching bases. The sequenced sample consisted of naive CD4+ T cells sorted from blood. Subset defined: CD45RA+ positively selected. The CDR3 bases are TGTGCCAGCCTAATGGAAGGGGCGGGAGAAAAACTGTTTTTT. It encodes CASLMEGAGEKLFF.